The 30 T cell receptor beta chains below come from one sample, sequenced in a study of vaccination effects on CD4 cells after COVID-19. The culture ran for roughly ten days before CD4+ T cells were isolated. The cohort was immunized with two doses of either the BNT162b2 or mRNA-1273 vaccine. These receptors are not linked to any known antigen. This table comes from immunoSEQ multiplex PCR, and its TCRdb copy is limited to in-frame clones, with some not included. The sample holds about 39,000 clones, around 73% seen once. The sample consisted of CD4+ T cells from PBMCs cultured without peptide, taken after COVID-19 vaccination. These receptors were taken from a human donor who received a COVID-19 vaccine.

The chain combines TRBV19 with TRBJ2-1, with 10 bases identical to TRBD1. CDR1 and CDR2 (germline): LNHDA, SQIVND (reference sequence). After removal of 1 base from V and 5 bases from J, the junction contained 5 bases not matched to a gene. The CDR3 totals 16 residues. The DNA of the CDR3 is TGTGCCAGTAGTATAGCCTGGGGACAGGGGAACAATGAGCAGTTCTTC. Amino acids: CASSIAWGQGNNEQFF.

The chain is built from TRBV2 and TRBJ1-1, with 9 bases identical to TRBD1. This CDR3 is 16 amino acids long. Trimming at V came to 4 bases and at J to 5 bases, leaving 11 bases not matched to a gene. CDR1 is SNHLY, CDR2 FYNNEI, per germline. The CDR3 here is CASSVSAGTGRTEAFF. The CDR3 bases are TGTGCCAGCAGTGTGTCGGCCGGGACAGGGCGGACTGAAGCTTTCTTT.

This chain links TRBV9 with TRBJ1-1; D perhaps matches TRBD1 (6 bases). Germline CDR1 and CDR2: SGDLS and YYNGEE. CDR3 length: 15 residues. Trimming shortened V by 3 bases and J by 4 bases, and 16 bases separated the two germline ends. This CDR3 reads CASSGAGGRVTEAFF. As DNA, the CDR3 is TGTGCCAGCAGCGGAGCCGGGGGCAGGGTCACTGAAGCTTTCTTT. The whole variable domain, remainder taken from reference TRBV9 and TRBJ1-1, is DSGVTQTPKHLITATGQRVTLRCSPRSGDLSVYWYQQSLDQGLQFLIQYYNGEERAKGNILERFSAQQFPDLHSELNLSSLELGDSALYFCASSGAGGRVTEAFFGQGTRLTVV.

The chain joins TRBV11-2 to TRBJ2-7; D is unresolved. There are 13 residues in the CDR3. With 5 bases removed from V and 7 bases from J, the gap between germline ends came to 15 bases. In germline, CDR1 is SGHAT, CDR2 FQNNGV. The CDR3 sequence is CASSQQRDREQYF. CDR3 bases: TGTGCCAGCAGCCAGCAAAGGGATCGGGAGCAGTACTTC.

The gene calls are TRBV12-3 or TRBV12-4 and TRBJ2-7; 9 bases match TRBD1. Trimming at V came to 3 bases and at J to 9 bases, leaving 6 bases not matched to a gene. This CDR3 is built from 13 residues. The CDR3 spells CASSFRDREMQYF. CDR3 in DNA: TGTGCCAGCAGTTTTAGGGACAGGGAAATGCAGTACTTC.

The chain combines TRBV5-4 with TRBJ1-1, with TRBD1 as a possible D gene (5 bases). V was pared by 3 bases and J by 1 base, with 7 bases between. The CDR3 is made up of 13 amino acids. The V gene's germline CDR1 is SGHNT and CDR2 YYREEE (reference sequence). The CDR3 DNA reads TGTGCCAGCAGCTACGACAGGAACACTGAAGCTTTCTTT. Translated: CASSYDRNTEAFF.

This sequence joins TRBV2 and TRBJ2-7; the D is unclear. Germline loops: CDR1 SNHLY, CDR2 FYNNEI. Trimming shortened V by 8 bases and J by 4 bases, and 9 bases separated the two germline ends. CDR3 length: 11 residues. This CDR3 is CASEDGYEQYF. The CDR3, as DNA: TGTGCCAGCGAGGACGGATACGAGCAGTACTTC.

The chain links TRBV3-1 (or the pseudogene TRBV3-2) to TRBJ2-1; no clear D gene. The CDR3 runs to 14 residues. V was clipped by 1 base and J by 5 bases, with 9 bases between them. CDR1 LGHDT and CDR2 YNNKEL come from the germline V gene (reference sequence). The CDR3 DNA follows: TGTGCCAGCAGCCAAGTGTGGCCGCACAATGAGCAGTTCTTC. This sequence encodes CASSQVWPHNEQFF.

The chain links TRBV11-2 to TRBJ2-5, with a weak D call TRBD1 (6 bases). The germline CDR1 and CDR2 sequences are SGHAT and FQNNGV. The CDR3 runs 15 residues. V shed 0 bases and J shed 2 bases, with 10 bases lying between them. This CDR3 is CASSLEDRSQETQYF. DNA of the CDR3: TGTGCCAGCAGCTTAGAGGACAGAAGTCAAGAGACCCAGTACTTC.

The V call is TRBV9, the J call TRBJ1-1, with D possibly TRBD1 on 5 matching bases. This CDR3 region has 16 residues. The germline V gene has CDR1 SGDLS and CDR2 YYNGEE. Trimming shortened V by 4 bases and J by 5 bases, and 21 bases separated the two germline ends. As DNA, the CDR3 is TGTGCCAGCAGCCCGCGAATCGGGGGGAGAGGGACTGAAGCTTTCTTT. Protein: CASSPRIGGRGTEAFF.

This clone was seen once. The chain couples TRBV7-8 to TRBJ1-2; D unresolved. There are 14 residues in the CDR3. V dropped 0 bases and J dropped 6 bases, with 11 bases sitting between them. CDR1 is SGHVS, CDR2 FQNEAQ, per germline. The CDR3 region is CASSLAGREDGYTF. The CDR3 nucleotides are TGTGCCAGCAGCTTAGCAGGGAGGGAGGATGGCTACACCTTC. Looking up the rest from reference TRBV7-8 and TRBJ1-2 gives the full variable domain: GAGVSQSPRYKVAKRGQDVALRCDPISGHVSLFWYQQALGQGPEFLTYFQNEAQLDKSGLPSDRFFAERPEGSVSTLKIQRTQQEDSAVYLCASSLAGREDGYTFGSGTRLTVV.

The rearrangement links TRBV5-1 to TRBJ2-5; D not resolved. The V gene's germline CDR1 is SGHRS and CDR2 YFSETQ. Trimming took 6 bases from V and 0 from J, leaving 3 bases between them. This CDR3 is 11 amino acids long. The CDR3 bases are TGCGCCAGCACGGACCAAGAGACCCAGTACTTC. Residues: CASTDQETQYF.

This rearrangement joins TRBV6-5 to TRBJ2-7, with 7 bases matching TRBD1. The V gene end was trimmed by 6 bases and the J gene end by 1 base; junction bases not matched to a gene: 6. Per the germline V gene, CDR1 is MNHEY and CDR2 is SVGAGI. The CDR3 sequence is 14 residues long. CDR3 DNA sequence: TGTGCCAGCAGCTGGGACAGAAAGTCCTACGAGCAGTACTTC. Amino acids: CASSWDRKSYEQYF.

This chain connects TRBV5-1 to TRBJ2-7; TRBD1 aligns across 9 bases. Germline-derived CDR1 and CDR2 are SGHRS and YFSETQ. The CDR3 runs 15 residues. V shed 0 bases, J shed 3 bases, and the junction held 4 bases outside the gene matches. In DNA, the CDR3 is TGCGCCAGCAGCTTGGAAGGGACAGGGTACTACGAGCAGTACTTC. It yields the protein CASSLEGTGYYEQYF.

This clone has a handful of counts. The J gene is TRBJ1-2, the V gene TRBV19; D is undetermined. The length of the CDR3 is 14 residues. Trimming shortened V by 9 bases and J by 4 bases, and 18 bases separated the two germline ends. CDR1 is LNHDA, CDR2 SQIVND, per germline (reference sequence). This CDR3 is CASLLDPASYGYTF. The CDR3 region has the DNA TGTGCCAGCCTCTTAGATCCAGCAAGCTATGGCTACACCTTC.

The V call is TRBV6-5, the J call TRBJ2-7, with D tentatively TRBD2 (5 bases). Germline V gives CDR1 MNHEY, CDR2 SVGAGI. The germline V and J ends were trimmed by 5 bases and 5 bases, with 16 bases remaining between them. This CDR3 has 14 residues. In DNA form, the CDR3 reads TGTGCCAGCAGTCTCACTAGTCCACAGAACGAGCAGTACTTC. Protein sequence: CASSLTSPQNEQYF.

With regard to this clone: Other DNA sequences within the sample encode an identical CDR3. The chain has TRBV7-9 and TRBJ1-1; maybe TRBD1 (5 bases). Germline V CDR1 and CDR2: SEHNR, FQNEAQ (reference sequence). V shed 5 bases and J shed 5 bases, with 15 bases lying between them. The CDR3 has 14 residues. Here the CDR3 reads CASSLGGVRTEAFF. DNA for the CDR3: TGTGCCAGCAGCCTTGGGGGAGTGCGGACTGAAGCTTTCTTT.

In DNA, the CDR3 is TGCGCCAGCAGCCAAGTCCCGGATAGCAATCAGCCCCAGCATTTT. Residues: CASSQVPDSNQPQHF. J is TRBJ1-5 and V is TRBV4-1; D is unresolved. Trimming stripped 1 base from V and 0 bases from J, with 7 bases between. CDR1 and CDR2 from the germline V gene are MGHRA and YSYEKL. The CDR3 is 15 residues long.

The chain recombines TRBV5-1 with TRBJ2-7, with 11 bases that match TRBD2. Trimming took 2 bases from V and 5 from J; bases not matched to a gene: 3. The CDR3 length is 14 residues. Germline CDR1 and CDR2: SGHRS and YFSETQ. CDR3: CASSLLAGDNEQYF. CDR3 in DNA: TGCGCCAGCAGCTTACTAGCGGGAGACAACGAGCAGTACTTC.

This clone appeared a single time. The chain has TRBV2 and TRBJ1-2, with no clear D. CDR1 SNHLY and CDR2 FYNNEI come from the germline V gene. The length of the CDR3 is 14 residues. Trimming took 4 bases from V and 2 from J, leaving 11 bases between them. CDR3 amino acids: CASSASQSNYGYTF. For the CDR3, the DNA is TGTGCCAGCAGTGCAAGTCAATCAAACTATGGCTACACCTTC.

The CDR3 DNA is TGTGCCAGCAGCTTAAACGGAAAACCCTACAATGAGCAGTTCTTC. It specifies CASSLNGKPYNEQFF. The rearrangement uses TRBV5-4 and TRBJ2-1; no clear D. CDR3 length: 15 amino acids. Trimming took 2 bases from V and 2 from J, leaving 11 bases between them. The germline gives CDR1 SGHNT, CDR2 YYREEE (reference sequence).

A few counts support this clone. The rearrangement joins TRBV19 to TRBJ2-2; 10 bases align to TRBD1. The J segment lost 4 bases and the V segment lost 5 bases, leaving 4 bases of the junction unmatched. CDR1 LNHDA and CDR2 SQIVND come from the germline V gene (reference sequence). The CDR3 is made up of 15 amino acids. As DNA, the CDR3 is TGTGCCAGTAGTTCCGGGACAGGGGTCACCGGGGAGCTGTTTTTT. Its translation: CASSSGTGVTGELFF.

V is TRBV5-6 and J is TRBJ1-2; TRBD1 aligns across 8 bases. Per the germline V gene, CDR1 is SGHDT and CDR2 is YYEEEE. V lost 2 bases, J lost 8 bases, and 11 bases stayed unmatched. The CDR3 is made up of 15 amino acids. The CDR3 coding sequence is TGTGCCAGCAGCTTACCACAGGGGGGTATTTCAGGCTACACCTTC. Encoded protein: CASSLPQGGISGYTF.

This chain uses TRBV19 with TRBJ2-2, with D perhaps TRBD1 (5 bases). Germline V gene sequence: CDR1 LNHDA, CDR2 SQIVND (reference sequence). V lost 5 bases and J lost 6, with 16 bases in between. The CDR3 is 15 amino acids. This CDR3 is CASSVGKGFPGELFF. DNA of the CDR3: TGTGCCAGTAGTGTCGGAAAGGGGTTTCCCGGGGAGCTGTTTTTT.

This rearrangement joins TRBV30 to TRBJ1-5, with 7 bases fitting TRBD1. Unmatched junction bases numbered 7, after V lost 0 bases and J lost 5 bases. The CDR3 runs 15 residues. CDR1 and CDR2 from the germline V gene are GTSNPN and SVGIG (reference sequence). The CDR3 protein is CAWSVKSTGDQPQHF. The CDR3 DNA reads TGTGCCTGGAGTGTAAAATCCACAGGGGATCAGCCCCAGCATTTT.

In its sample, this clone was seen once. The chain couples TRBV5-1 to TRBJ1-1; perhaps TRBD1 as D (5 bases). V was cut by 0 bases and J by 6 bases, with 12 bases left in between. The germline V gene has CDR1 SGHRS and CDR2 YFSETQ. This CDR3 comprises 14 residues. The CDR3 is CASSLGGVSAEAFF. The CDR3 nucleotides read TGCGCCAGCAGCTTGGGGGGGGTTTCTGCTGAAGCTTTCTTT.

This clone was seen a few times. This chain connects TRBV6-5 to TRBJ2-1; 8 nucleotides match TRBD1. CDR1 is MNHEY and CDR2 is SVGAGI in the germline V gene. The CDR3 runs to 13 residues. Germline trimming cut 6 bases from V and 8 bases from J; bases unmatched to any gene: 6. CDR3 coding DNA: TGTGCCAGCAGCGTAGACAGGGGCGATGAGCAGTTCTTC. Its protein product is CASSVDRGDEQFF.

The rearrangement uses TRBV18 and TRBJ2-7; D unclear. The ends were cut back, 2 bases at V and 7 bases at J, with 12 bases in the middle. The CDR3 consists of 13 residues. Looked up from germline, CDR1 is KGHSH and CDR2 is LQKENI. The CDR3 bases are TGTGCCAGCTCACCAAGCGCAGTTAGGGAGCAGTACTTC. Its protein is CASSPSAVREQYF. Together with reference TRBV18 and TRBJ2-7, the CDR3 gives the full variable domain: NAGVMQNPRHLVRRRGQEARLRCSPMKGHSHVYWYRQLPEEGLKFMVYLQKENIIDESGMPKERFSAEFPKEGPSILRIQQVVRGDSAAYFCASSPSAVREQYFGPGTRLTVT.

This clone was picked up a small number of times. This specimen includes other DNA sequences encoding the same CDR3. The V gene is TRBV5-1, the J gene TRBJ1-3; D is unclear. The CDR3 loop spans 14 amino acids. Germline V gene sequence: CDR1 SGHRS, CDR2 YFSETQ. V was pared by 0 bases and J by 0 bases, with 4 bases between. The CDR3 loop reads CASSLVGSGNTIYF. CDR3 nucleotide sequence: TGCGCCAGCAGCTTGGTTGGCTCTGGAAACACCATATATTTT.

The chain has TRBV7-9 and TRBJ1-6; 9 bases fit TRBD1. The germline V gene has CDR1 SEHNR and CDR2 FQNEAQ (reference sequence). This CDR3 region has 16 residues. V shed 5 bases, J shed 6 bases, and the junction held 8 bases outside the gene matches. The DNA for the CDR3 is TGTGCCAGCAGCGGCGGGACAGGGACCGGTAATTCACCCCTCCACTTT. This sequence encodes CASSGGTGTGNSPLHF.